Listed here is a single TCR beta chain. The data were obtained in a study of cytomegalovirus exposure and HLA in healthy donors. Whole-study context: Among around 200 million T cells, an earlier analysis found roughly 100 million unique TCR beta sequences.

PCR amplification relied on 60 Vbeta primers (plus 13 Jbeta primers). Assay used: immunoSEQ multiplex PCR; TCRdb lists only in-frame clones, some missing. The sample holds some 200,000 clones, just under 80% seen once. This CDR3 comprises 13 residues. The ends lost 4 bases at V and 11 bases at J; junction bases unmatched: 11. CDR1 and CDR2 (germline): SGDLS, YYNGEE. Source material: PBMCs. The genes are TRBV9 and TRBJ1-1; TRBD1 aligns across 7 bases. The source is a female donor in good health and CMV-seronegative. As DNA, the CDR3 is TGTGCCAGCAGCCCGTCGACAGGGAGGCTTGCTTTCTTT. Amino acids: CASSPSTGRLAFF.